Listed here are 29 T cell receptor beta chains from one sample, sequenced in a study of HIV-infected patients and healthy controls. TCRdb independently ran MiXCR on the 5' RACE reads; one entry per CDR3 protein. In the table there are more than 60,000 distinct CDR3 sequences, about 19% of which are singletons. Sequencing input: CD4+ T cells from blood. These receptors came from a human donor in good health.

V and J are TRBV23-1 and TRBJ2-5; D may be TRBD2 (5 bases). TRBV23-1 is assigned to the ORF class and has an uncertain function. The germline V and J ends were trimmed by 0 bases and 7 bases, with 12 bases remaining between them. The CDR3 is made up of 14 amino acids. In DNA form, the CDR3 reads TGCGCCAGCAGTCAATCGGCCGGGATGGGGACCCAGTACTTC. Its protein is CASSQSAGMGTQYF.

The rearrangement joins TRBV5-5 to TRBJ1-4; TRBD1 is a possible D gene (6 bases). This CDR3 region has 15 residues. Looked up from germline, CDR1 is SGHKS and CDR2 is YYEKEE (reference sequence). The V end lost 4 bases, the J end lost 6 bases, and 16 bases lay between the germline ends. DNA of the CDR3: TGTGCCAGCAGCAAAAGGGGGGGTTCGGATGAAAAACTGTTTTTT. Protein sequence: CASSKRGGSDEKLFF.

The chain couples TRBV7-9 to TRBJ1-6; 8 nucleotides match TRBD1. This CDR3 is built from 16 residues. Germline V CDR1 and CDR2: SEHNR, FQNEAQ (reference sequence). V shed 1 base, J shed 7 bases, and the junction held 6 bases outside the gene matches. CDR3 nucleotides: TGTGCCAGCAGCTTAGGTCTCGGACAGGGAAATTCACCCCTCCACTTT. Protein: CASSLGLGQGNSPLHF.

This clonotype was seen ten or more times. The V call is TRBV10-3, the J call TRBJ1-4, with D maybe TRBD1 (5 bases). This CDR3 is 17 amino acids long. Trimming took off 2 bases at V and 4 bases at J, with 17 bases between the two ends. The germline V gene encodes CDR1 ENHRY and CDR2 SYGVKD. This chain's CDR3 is CAISEATWQGDNEKLFF. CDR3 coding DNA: TGTGCCATCAGTGAGGCGACGTGGCAGGGTGATAATGAAAAACTGTTTTTT.

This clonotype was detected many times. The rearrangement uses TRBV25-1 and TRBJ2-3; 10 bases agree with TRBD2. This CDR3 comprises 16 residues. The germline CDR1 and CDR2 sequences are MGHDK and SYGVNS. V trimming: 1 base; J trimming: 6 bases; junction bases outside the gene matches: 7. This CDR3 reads CASSEFRAGGTDTQYF. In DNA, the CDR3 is TGTGCCAGCAGTGAATTTAGAGCGGGAGGGACCGATACGCAGTATTTT.

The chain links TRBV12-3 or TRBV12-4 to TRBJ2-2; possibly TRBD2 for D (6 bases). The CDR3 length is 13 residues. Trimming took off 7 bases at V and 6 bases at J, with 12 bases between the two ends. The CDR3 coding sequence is TGTGCCAGCACCTGGCGGGGATCCGGGGAGCTGTTTTTT. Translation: CASTWRGSGELFF.

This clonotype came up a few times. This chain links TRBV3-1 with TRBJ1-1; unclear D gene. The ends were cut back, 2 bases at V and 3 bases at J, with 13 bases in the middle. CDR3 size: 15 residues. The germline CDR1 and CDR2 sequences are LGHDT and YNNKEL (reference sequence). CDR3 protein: CASSQRRGVHTEAFF. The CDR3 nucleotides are TGTGCCAGCAGCCAACGTCGAGGTGTACACACTGAAGCTTTCTTT.

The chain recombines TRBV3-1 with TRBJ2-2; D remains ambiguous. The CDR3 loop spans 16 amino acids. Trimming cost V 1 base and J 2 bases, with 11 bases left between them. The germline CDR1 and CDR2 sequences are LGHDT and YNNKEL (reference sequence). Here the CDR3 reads CASSQGGRQNTGELFF. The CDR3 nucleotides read TGTGCCAGCAGCCAAGGTGGCCGGCAAAACACCGGGGAGCTGTTTTTT.

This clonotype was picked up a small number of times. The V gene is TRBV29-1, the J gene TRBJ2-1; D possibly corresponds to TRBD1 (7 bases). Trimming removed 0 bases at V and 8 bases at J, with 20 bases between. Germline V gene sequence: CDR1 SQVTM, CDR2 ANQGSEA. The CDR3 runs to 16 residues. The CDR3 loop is CSVEDRLRGVGDEQFF. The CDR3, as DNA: TGCAGCGTTGAAGATAGGCTCAGGGGGGTCGGTGATGAGCAGTTCTTC.

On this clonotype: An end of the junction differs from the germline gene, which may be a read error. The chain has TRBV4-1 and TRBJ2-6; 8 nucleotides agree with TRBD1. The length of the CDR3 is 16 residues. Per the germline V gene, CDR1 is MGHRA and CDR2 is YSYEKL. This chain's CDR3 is CASSKGQGTRTRLLSF. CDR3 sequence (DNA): TGCGCCAGCAGCAAAGGACAGGGCACCCGTACTAGACTACTTTCATTC.

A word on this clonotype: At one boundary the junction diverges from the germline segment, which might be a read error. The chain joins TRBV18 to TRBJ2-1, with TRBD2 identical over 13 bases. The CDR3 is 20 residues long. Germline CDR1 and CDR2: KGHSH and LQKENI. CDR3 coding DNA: TGTGCCAGCTCCCAGGCCGGGACTAGCGGGACCCTACGCTCCAACAATGAGCAGTTCTTC. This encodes CASSQAGTSGTLRSNNEQFF.

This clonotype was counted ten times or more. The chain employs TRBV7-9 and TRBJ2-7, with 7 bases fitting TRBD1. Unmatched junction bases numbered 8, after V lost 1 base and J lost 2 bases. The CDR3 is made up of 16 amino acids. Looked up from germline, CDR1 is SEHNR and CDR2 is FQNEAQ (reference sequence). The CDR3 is CASSLETGFRTYEQYF. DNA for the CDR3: TGTGCCAGCAGCTTAGAGACAGGGTTTCGGACCTACGAGCAGTACTTC.

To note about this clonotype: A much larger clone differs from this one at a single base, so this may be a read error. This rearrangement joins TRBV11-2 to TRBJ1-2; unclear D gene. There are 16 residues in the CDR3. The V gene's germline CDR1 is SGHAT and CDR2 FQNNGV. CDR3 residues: CVSSLEFRVSGYGYTF. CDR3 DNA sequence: TGTGTCAGCAGCTTAGAATTTCGGGTTTCGGGCTATGGCTACACCTTC.

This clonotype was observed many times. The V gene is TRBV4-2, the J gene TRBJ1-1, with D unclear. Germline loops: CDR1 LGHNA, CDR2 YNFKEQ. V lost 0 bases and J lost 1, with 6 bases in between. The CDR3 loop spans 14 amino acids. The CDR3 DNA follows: TGTGCCAGCAGCCAAGACAGATCGAACACTGAAGCTTTCTTT. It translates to CASSQDRSNTEAFF.

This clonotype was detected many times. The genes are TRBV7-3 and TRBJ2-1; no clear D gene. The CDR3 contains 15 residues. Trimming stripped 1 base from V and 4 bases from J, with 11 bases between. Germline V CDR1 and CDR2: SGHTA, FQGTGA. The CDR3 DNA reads TGTGCCAGCAGCTTAAATCCGGACGAGTACAATGAGCAGTTCTTC. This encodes CASSLNPDEYNEQFF.

The CDR3 reads CASSARSGSTDTQYF. CDR3 bases: TGTGCCAGCAGCGCGCGTAGCGGTAGCACAGATACGCAGTATTTT. V is TRBV9 and J is TRBJ2-3, with D perhaps matching TRBD2 (6 bases). Deletions cut 3 bases from V and 0 bases from J, with 11 bases between. Germline-derived CDR1 and CDR2 are SGDLS and YYNGEE. The CDR3 consists of 15 residues. The variable domain in full, with the rest retrieved from reference TRBV9 and TRBJ2-3, is DSGVTQTPKHLITATGQRVTLRCSPRSGDLSVYWYQQSLDQGLQFLIQYYNGEERAKGNILERFSAQQFPDLHSELNLSSLELGDSALYFCASSARSGSTDTQYFGPGTRLTVL.

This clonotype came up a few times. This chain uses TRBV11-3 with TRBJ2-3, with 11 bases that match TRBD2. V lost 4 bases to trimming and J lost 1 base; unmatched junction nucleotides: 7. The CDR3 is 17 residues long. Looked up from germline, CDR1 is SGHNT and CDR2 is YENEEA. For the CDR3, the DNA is TGTGCCAGCAGCTCATTCCCGGGACTAGCGGGCACAGATACGCAGTATTTT. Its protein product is CASSSFPGLAGTDTQYF.

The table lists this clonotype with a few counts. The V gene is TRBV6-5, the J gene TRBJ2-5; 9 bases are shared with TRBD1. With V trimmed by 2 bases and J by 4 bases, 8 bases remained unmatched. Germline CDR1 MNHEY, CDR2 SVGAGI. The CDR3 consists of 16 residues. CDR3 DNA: TGTGCCAGCAGTTACGTGTCGGACAGGGGAGTAGAGACCCAGTACTTC. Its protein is CASSYVSDRGVETQYF.

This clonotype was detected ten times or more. The CDR3 protein is CASSVEDRVGTQYF. The DNA of the CDR3 is TGTGCCAGCAGCGTAGAGGACAGGGTGGGGACCCAGTACTTC. This chain joins TRBV9 and TRBJ2-5, with TRBD1 matching 8 bases. V shed 0 bases and J 7 bases; nucleotides not matched to a gene: 5. The CDR3 consists of 14 residues. Per the germline V gene, CDR1 is SGDLS and CDR2 is YYNGEE. Supplemented by reference TRBV9 and TRBJ2-5, the full variable domain reads DSGVTQTPKHLITATGQRVTLRCSPRSGDLSVYWYQQSLDQGLQFLIQYYNGEERAKGNILERFSAQQFPDLHSELNLSSLELGDSALYFCASSVEDRVGTQYFGPGTRLLVL.

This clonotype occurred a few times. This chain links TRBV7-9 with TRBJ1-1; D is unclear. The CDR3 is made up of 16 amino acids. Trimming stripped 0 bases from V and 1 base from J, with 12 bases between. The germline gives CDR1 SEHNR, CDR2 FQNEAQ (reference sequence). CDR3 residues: CASSLAGPVRNTEAFF. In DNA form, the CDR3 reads TGTGCCAGCAGCTTAGCGGGTCCGGTCCGGAACACTGAAGCTTTCTTT.

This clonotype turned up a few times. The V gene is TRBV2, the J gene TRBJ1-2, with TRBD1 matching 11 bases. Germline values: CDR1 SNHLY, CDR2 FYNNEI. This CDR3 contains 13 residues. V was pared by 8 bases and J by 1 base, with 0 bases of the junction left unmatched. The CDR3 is CASGTGGNYGYTF. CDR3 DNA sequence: TGTGCCAGCGGGACAGGGGGTAACTATGGCTACACCTTC.

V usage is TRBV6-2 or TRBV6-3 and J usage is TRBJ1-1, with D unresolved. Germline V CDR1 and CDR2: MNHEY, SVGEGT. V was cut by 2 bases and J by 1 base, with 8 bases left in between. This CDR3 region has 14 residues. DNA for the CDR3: TGTGCCAGCAGTTACAGGCCCTGGAACACTGAAGCTTTCTTT. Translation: CASSYRPWNTEAFF.

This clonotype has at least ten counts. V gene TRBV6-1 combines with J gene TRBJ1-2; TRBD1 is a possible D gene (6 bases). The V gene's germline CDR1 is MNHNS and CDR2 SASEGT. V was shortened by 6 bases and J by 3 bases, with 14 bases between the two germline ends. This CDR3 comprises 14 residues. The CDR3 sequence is CASRRAGTYYGYTF. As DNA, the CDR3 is TGTGCCAGCAGGAGGGCCGGGACATACTATGGCTACACCTTC.

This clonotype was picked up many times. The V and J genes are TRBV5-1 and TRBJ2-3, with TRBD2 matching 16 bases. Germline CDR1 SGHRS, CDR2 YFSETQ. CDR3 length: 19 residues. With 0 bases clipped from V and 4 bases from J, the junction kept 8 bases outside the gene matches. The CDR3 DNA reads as TGCGCCAGCAGCTTGGGACCGGGACTAGCGGGGGGGCCCGCAGATACGCAGTATTTT. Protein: CASSLGPGLAGGPADTQYF.

The CDR3 reads CASSPRRSGSSEAFF. CDR3 nucleotides: TGCGCCAGCAGCCCCCGCAGGTCTGGGAGCTCTGAAGCTTTCTTT. This chain connects TRBV4-1 to TRBJ1-1; no definite D call. Germline V gene lookup returns CDR1 MGHRA and CDR2 YSYEKL. The V end was cut by 4 bases, the J end by 6 bases, with 18 bases between. The CDR3 is made up of 15 amino acids.

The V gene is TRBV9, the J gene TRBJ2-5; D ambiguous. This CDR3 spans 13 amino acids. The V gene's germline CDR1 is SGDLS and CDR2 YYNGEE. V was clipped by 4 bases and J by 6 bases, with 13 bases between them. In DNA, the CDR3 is TGTGCCAGCAGCCGATACGGTCTGCAGACCCAGTACTTC. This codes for CASSRYGLQTQYF.

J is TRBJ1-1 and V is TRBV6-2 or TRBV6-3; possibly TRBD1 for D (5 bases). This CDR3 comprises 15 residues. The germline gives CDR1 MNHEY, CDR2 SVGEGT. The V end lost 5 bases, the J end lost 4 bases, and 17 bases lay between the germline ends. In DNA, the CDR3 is TGTGCCAGCAGTCGATGGACAAGTGGGTCCACTGAAGCTTTCTTT. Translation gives CASSRWTSGSTEAFF.

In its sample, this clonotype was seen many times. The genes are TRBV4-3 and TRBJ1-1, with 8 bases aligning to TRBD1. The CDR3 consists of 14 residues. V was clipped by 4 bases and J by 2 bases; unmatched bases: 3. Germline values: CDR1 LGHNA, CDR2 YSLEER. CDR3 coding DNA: TGCGCCAGCAGCCTCGACAGGGGCAACACTGAAGCTTTCTTT. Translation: CASSLDRGNTEAFF.

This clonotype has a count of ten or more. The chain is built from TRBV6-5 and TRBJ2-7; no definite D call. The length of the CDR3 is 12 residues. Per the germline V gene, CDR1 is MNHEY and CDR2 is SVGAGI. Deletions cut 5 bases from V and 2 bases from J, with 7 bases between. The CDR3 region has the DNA TGTGCCAGCAGTCCCGGGCCCTACGAGCAGTACTTC. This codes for CASSPGPYEQYF.